The present TCR beta chain was sequenced within a study of Graves' ophthalmopathy and Graves' hyperthyroidism. Study-wide points: Ophthalmopathy progression cases were predicted by the model with 60% to 71% sensitivity and roughly 72% specificity. Blood contained most expanded thyroid clonotypes exceeding 0.001 frequency.

The TCR beta CDR3 regions underwent amplification from RNA transcripts. HTBI primers primed a first-round RT-PCR, and a second-round multiplex PCR followed. Using its own MiXCR run on the multiplex PCR reads, TCRdb lists one record per CDR3 protein. The repertoire holds hundreds of thousands of distinct CDR3 sequences, approximately 40% seen once, with roughly 46% in the top ten. This clonotype occurred many times. Antigen specificity is unknown. Ophthalmopathy in the donors was of moderate-to-severe activity, with CAS ≥3, NOSPECS ≥4 and duration under 3 months. Clinical symptoms, serum thyroxine, TRAb, thyroid ultrasound and orbital computed tomography determined diagnosis. The CDR3 consists of 13 residues. Trimming pared 4 bases from V and 2 bases from J, leaving 9 bases between. Per germline, CDR1 SNHLY and CDR2 FYNNEI.

The sample consisted of peripheral blood. This TCR was recovered from an adult man with Graves' ophthalmopathy. The V gene is TRBV2, the J gene TRBJ2-7; D is unresolved. CDR3 region: CASSVVVTYEQYF. As DNA, the CDR3 is TGTGCCAGCAGTGTCGTCGTAACCTACGAGCAGTACTTC.